These 26 T cell receptor beta chains originate from one sample sequenced in a study of OX40 agonist ivuxolimab in advanced cancers. Here immunoSEQ multiplex PCR was the method, and the copy in TCRdb shows in-frame clones only, minus some. This repertoire shows around 100,000 clones, 85% to 90% found once; its top ten account for 0.15% to 0.2%. This material consisted of CD4+ or CD8+ T cells sorted from blood, taken in a trial of the OX40 agonist ivuxolimab. All receptors come from an adult with an advanced solid tumor such as melanoma, head and neck, liver or kidney cancer.

V usage is TRBV19 and J usage is TRBJ1-1; D uncertain. V lost 4 bases and J 6 bases, leaving 12 bases between the germline ends. CDR3 size: 13 residues. Germline values: CDR1 LNHDA, CDR2 SQIVND (reference sequence). The CDR3 nucleotides are TGTGCCAGTAGTAACCTATTTGGGGCTGAAGCTTTCTTT. This translates into CASSNLFGAEAFF.

This sequence joins TRBV19 and TRBJ1-1; D gene ambiguous. Trimming took 5 bases from V and 3 from J, leaving 13 bases between them. Germline lookup yields CDR1 LNHDA and CDR2 SQIVND (reference sequence). The length of the CDR3 is 14 residues. The DNA for the CDR3 is TGTGCCAGTAGTCAACGAGCCACGGACACTGAAGCTTTCTTT. Translation gives CASSQRATDTEAFF.

The chain uses TRBV30 and TRBJ2-7; TRBD2 aligns across 8 bases. Germline CDR1 and CDR2: GTSNPN and SVGIG (reference sequence). This CDR3 has 13 residues. V dropped 1 base and J dropped 6; count of bases not matched to a gene: 5. CDR3 in amino acids: CAWSALAGSEQYF. CDR3 in DNA: TGTGCCTGGAGTGCTCTAGCGGGTAGCGAGCAGTACTTC.

This sequence joins TRBV30 and TRBJ1-1, with no clear D. Trimming stripped 2 bases from V and 4 bases from J, with 14 bases between. Germline loops: CDR1 GTSNPN, CDR2 SVGIG (reference sequence). The CDR3 has 14 amino acids. The CDR3: CAWSQLPGSTEAFF. Written as DNA, the CDR3 is TGTGCCTGGAGTCAACTACCCGGGAGCACTGAAGCTTTCTTT.

The chain's CDR3 is CASSVAQMNTEAFF. For the CDR3, the DNA is TGTGCCAGCAGCGTAGCACAGATGAACACTGAAGCTTTCTTT. V usage is TRBV9 and J usage is TRBJ1-1; no reliable D call. The germline V gene has CDR1 SGDLS and CDR2 YYNGEE. The CDR3 covers 14 residues. V was cut by 0 bases and J by 0 bases, with 6 bases left in between. The full variable domain, completed using reference TRBV9 and TRBJ1-1, is DSGVTQTPKHLITATGQRVTLRCSPRSGDLSVYWYQQSLDQGLQFLIQYYNGEERAKGNILERFSAQQFPDLHSELNLSSLELGDSALYFCASSVAQMNTEAFFGQGTRLTVV.

This chain connects TRBV21-1 to TRBJ1-1; TRBD1, as called in the table, went unchecked against the DNA. TRBV21-1 is listed as a pseudogene. The CDR3 spans 16 residues. This chain's CDR3 is CASSKGQGILGTEAFF. The CDR3 nucleotides read TGTGCCAGCAGCAAAGGCCAGGGCATATTGGGCACTGAAGCTTTCTTT.

The rearrangement links TRBV30 to TRBJ2-5; a weak D match, TRBD2 (5 bases). The CDR3 totals 10 residues. Germline V CDR1 and CDR2: GTSNPN, SVGIG (reference sequence). V was clipped by 7 bases and J by 5 bases, with 8 bases between them. As DNA, the CDR3 is TGTGCCTCCGGGGAGGAGACCCAGTACTTC. It specifies CASGEETQYF.

The sample holds one count of this clone. The chain couples TRBV19 to TRBJ2-1, with a tentative D call TRBD2 (6 bases). The CDR3 covers 14 residues. The germline V gene has CDR1 LNHDA and CDR2 SQIVND (reference sequence). V was shortened by 9 bases and J by 10 bases, with 22 bases between the two germline ends. CDR3 DNA sequence: TGTGCCAGCAAAAACCGGGACTTCCCTTGGGAGCAGTTCTTC. It specifies CASKNRDFPWEQFF.

J is TRBJ2-1 and V is TRBV11-2; 9 bases fit TRBD2. The V gene end was trimmed by 3 bases and the J gene end by 0 bases; junction bases not matched to a gene: 3. This CDR3 has 16 amino acids. Looked up from germline, CDR1 is SGHAT and CDR2 is FQNNGV. As DNA, the CDR3 is TGTGCCAGCAGCTTGGTAGCGGGAGTCTCCTACAATGAGCAGTTCTTC. Translating gives CASSLVAGVSYNEQFF.

The chain employs TRBV5-1 and TRBJ1-1; a possible D gene is TRBD1 (5 bases). Trimming removed 4 bases at V and 4 bases at J, with 11 bases between. The CDR3 runs to 13 residues. Per germline, CDR1 SGHRS and CDR2 YFSETQ. CDR3 sequence reads: CASSLRVTTEAFF. The CDR3 DNA reads as TGCGCCAGCAGCCTCAGGGTAACCACTGAAGCTTTCTTT.

V and J are TRBV30 and TRBJ2-7, with 11 bases matching TRBD1. The V and J ends lost 4 bases and 4 bases, in that order; junction bases with no gene match: 9. This CDR3 is 15 amino acids long. The germline gives CDR1 GTSNPN, CDR2 SVGIG (reference sequence). CDR3 bases: TGTGCCTGGACAGGGTTGGGACAGGGGGTTTACGAGCAGTACTTC. Amino acids: CAWTGLGQGVYEQYF.

The chain has TRBV29-1 and TRBJ2-2, with TRBD1 as a possible D gene (6 bases). Trimming removed 4 bases from V and 8 bases from J, with 17 bases in between. There are 14 residues in the CDR3. Germline V gives CDR1 SQVTM, CDR2 ANQGSEA. CDR3 in DNA: TGCAGCGTTGCACAGGGTGCGATTGCGGGGGAGCTGTTTTTT. Translating gives CSVAQGAIAGELFF.

The genes are TRBV7-2 and TRBJ2-1; TRBD1 is a possible D gene (6 bases). Per germline, CDR1 SGHTA and CDR2 FQGNSA. CDR3 length: 15 residues. V lost 6 bases, J lost 0 bases, and 12 bases lay in between. The CDR3 DNA is TGTGCCAGCAGTCAACAGGGAAGCTCCTACAATGAGCAGTTCTTC. The encoded protein is CASSQQGSSYNEQFF.

Concerning this clone: The junction and the germline gene differ at one end; a read error may be behind it. The rearrangement uses TRBV5-4 and TRBJ2-5; 8 bases line up with TRBD2. The CDR3 totals 14 residues. Germline V lookup: CDR1 SGHNT, CDR2 YYREEE (reference sequence). The CDR3 region has the DNA TGTGCCAGCACCTTGCCGGGGGGGGAAGAGACCCAGTACTTC. Protein: CASTLPGGEETQYF. Filled out from reference TRBV5-4 and TRBJ2-5, the complete variable domain reads ETGVTQSPTHLIKTRGQQVTLRCSSQSGHNTVSWYQQALGQGPQFIFQYYREEENGRGNFPPRFSGLQFPNYSSELNVNALELDDSALYLCASTLPGGEETQYFGPGTRLLVL.

The genes are TRBV7-9 and TRBJ1-2; TRBD1 matches 9 bases. The V segment lost 2 bases and the J segment 4 bases; nucleotides outside the gene matches: 2. The CDR3 totals 14 residues. Per the germline V gene, CDR1 is SEHNR and CDR2 is FQNEAQ (reference sequence). DNA of the CDR3: TGTGCCAGCAGCTTATTGGACAGGGGCTATGGCTACACCTTC. It translates to CASSLLDRGYGYTF.

The V call is TRBV6-1, the J call TRBJ2-4; D ambiguous. The CDR3 runs 13 residues. Trimming took 10 bases from V and 4 from J, leaving 14 bases between them. Germline loops: CDR1 MNHNS, CDR2 SASEGT. The CDR3 sequence is CATLGLRKNIQYF. CDR3 coding DNA: TGTGCCACCCTAGGGTTGCGAAAAAACATTCAGTACTTC.

This clone has more than one count but fewer than ten. The J gene is TRBJ2-2, the V gene TRBV2, with D maybe TRBD1 (5 bases). This CDR3 is built from 15 residues. The V gene lost 6 bases and the J gene lost 0 bases, with 11 bases spanning the gap. Germline assignment: CDR1 SNHLY and CDR2 FYNNEI. The CDR3 DNA reads as TGTGCCAGCAGGTGGGGCAGCGCGAACACCGGGGAGCTGTTTTTT. Translating gives CASRWGSANTGELFF.

The chain employs TRBV10-2 and TRBJ1-1, with D unclear. Germline loops: CDR1 WSHSY, CDR2 SAAADI. There are 13 residues in the CDR3. V shed 8 bases and J shed 0 bases, with 10 bases lying between them. CDR3 in amino acids: CASQGRLNTEAFF. The CDR3 region has the DNA TGCGCCAGCCAAGGCCGCCTGAACACTGAAGCTTTCTTT.

V is TRBV19 and J is TRBJ1-1; 9 bases match TRBD1. Germline V gives CDR1 LNHDA, CDR2 SQIVND (reference sequence). The CDR3 runs to 17 residues. Losses at the gene ends were 3 bases for V and 0 bases for J; bases not matched to a gene: 8. The CDR3 here is CASSIAGQGLLNTEAFF. In DNA form, the CDR3 reads TGTGCCAGTAGTATTGCGGGACAGGGCTTACTGAACACTGAAGCTTTCTTT.

This rearrangement joins TRBV7-2 to TRBJ1-1, with D unresolved. The length of the CDR3 is 13 residues. Per the germline V gene, CDR1 is SGHTA and CDR2 is FQGNSA. Trimming left V 0 bases short and J 6 bases short, with 8 bases between. The CDR3 coding sequence is TGTGCCAGCAGCTTAGCTGGCGGGTCTGAAGCTTTCTTT. Translated: CASSLAGGSEAFF.

The V and J genes are TRBV9 and TRBJ2-7; D perhaps matches TRBD1 (5 bases). CDR1 is SGDLS, CDR2 YYNGEE, per germline. This CDR3 has 15 amino acids. The V end lost 0 bases, the J end lost 2 bases, and 12 bases lay between the germline ends. CDR3 in DNA: TGTGCCAGCAGCGTAGGCCAGGGCTTTCCCTACGAGCAGTACTTC. It encodes CASSVGQGFPYEQYF. Full variable domain (missing parts from reference TRBV9 and TRBJ2-7): DSGVTQTPKHLITATGQRVTLRCSPRSGDLSVYWYQQSLDQGLQFLIQYYNGEERAKGNILERFSAQQFPDLHSELNLSSLELGDSALYFCASSVGQGFPYEQYFGPGTRLTVT.

The rearrangement links TRBV27 to TRBJ2-7; D is unresolved. The V end lost 7 bases, the J end lost 7 bases, and 14 bases lay between the germline ends. This CDR3 region has 12 residues. CDR1 and CDR2 from the germline V gene are MNHEY and SMNVEV (reference sequence). The CDR3 sequence: CASNHRAGEQYF. For the CDR3, the DNA is TGTGCCAGCAATCACCGGGCTGGAGAGCAGTACTTC.

The genes are TRBV15 and TRBJ2-7, with 8 bases lining up with TRBD1. The CDR3 sequence is 14 residues long. The trim removed 8 bases at V and 4 bases at J, leaving 10 bases unmatched. Germline lookup yields CDR1 LNHNV and CDR2 YYDKDF (reference sequence). This CDR3 reads CATQDDRGTYEQYF. As DNA, the CDR3 is TGTGCCACCCAAGACGACAGGGGCACTTACGAGCAGTACTTC.

The table lists this clone with a count of one. The chain carries TRBV28 and TRBJ2-5; 14 nucleotides line up with TRBD2. V was clipped by 6 bases and J by 5 bases; unmatched bases: 8. Germline V gives CDR1 MDHEN, CDR2 SYDVKM. This CDR3 contains 16 residues. The CDR3 DNA is TGTGCCAGCAGCCCATCGGGACTAGCGGGAGTCGAGACCCAGTACTTC. This encodes CASSPSGLAGVETQYF.

This chain joins TRBV10-2 and TRBJ2-5, with 11 bases that match TRBD2. CDR1 and CDR2 from the germline V gene are WSHSY and SAAADI. CDR3 length: 14 residues. Unmatched junction bases numbered 12, after V lost 7 bases and J lost 11 bases. CDR3 residues: CASTIAGGVAEQYF. The DNA of the CDR3 is TGCGCCAGCACGATAGCGGGAGGGGTAGCGGAACAGTACTTC.

V gene TRBV30 combines with J gene TRBJ2-7; the match to TRBD1 covers 11 bases. Per germline, CDR1 GTSNPN and CDR2 SVGIG (reference sequence). This CDR3 is built from 14 residues. V trimming: 5 bases; J trimming: 3 bases; junction bases outside the gene matches: 6. The DNA for the CDR3 is TGTGCCTGGGGGACAGGGGGGCTTATCTACGAGCAGTACTTC. Protein sequence: CAWGTGGLIYEQYF. Combining the CDR3 with reference TRBV30 and TRBJ2-7 gives the whole variable domain SQTIHQWPATLVQPVGSPLSLECTVEGTSNPNLYWYRQAAGRGLQLLFYSVGIGQISSEVPQNLSASRPQDRQFILSSKKLLLSDSGFYLCAWGTGGLIYEQYFGPGTRLTVT.